This T cell receptor (beta chain) was sequenced during a study of control samples from healthy donors and cancer patients. V lost 2 bases to trimming and J lost 6 bases, with 7 bases between them. Germline V lookup: CDR1 SGHNT, CDR2 YENEEA. This CDR3 has 13 amino acids. TCRdb's table, derived via immunoSEQ multiplex PCR, lists solely in-frame clones and lacks some. The profile shows about 180,000 clones, roughly 90% of them singletons. This clone was observed many times. The sequenced sample consisted of blood. The TCR sequence derives from a woman aged 45 to 65 in good health. The V call is TRBV11-3, the J call TRBJ2-2; D gene ambiguous. CDR3 nucleotides: TGTGCCAGCAGCTTAAGAGACCCCGGGGAGCTGTTTTTT. Translation: CASSLRDPGELFF.